A single T cell receptor (beta chain) is shown here with its context. Assay: immunoSEQ multiplex PCR; the TCRdb copy retains only in-frame clones and omits some. This repertoire shows some 99,000 clones, 75% to 90% found once; its top ten account for approximately 15%. This entry is derived from a study of control samples from healthy donors and cancer patients. The sequencing input was blood. The receptor's source is a woman in her fifties or sixties in good health.

The CDR3 DNA reads TGTGCCTGGAGTGTAGTGGGCCAGGCGGATACGCAGTATTTT. Protein: CAWSVVGQADTQYF. The chain has TRBV30 and TRBJ2-3; no definite D call. Germline-derived CDR1 and CDR2 are GTSNPN and SVGIG (reference sequence). The CDR3 runs 14 residues. V lost 0 bases and J 6 bases, leaving 13 bases between the germline ends.